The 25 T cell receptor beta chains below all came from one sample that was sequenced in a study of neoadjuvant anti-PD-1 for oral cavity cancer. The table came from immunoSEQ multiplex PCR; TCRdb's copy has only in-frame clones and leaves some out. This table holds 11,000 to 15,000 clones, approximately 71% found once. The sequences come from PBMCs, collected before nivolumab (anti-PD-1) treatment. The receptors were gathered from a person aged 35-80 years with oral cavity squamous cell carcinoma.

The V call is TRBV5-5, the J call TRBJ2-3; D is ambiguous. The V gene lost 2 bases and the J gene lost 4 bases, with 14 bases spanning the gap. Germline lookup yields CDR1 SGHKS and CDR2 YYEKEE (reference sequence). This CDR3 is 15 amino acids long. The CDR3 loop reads CASSFRAVGADTQYF. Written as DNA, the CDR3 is TGTGCCAGCAGCTTCCGGGCGGTAGGAGCAGATACGCAGTATTTT.

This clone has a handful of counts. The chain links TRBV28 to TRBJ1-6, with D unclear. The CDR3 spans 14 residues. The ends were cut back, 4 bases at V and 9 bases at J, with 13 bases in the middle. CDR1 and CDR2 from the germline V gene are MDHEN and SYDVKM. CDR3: CASSSTWMGSPLHF. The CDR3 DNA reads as TGTGCCAGCAGTTCGACGTGGATGGGTTCACCCCTCCACTTT.

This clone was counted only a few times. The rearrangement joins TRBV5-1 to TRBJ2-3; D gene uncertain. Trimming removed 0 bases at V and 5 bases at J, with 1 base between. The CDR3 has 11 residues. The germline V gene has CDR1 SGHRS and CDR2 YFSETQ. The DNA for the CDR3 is TGCGCCAGCAGCTTGGGAGATACGCAGTATTTT. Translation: CASSLGDTQYF.

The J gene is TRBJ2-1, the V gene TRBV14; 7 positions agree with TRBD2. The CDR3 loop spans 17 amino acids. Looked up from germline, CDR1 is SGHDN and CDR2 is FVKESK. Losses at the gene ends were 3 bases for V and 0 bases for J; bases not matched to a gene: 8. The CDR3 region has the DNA TGTGCCAGCAGCCATGGTTCGCGGGGGAGCTCCTACAATGAGCAGTTCTTC. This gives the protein CASSHGSRGSSYNEQFF.

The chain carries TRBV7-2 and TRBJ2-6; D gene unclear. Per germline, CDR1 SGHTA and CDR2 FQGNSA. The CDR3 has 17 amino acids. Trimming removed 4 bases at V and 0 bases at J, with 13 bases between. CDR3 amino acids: CASSSTSGRSGANVLTF. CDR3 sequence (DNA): TGTGCCAGCAGCTCCACCTCGGGCCGCTCTGGGGCCAACGTCCTGACTTTC.

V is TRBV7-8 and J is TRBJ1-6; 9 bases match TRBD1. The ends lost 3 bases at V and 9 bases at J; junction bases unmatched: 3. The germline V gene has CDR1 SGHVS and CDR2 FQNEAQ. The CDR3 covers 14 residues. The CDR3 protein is CASSLDRGGSPLHF. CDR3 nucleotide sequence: TGTGCCAGCAGCTTGGACAGGGGTGGTTCACCCCTCCACTTT.

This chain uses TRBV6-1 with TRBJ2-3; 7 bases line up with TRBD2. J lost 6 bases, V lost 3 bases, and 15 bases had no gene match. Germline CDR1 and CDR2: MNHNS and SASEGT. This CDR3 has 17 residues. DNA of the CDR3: TGTGCCAGCAGTGAGCTACTAGGCGGGGGAAATTTGGATACGCAGTATTTT. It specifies CASSELLGGGNLDTQYF.

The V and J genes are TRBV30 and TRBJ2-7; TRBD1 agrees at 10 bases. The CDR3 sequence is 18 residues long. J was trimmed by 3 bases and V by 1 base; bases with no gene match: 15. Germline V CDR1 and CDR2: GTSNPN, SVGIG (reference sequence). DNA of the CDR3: TGTGCCTGGAGTGCGACCGGGACAGGGGCCATGATAGTCTACGAGCAGTACTTC. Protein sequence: CAWSATGTGAMIVYEQYF. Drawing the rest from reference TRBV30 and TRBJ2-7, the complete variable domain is SQTIHQWPATLVQPVGSPLSLECTVEGTSNPNLYWYRQAAGRGLQLLFYSVGIGQISSEVPQNLSASRPQDRQFILSSKKLLLSDSGFYLCAWSATGTGAMIVYEQYFGPGTRLTVT.

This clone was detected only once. CDR3 loop: CASSEGFNYGYTF. CDR3 DNA: TGTGCCAGCAGTGAGGGATTCAACTATGGCTACACCTTC. This sequence joins TRBV25-1 and TRBJ1-2; D gene unclear. Trimming left V 3 bases short and J 2 bases short, with 7 bases between. Germline values: CDR1 MGHDK, CDR2 SYGVNS. This CDR3 has 13 amino acids.

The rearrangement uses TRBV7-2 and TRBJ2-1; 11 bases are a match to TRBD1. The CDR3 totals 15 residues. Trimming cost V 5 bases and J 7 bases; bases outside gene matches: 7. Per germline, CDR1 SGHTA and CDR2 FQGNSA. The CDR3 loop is CASSRDRGYLNEQFF. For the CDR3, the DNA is TGTGCCAGCAGCCGGGACAGGGGGTACTTGAATGAGCAGTTCTTC.

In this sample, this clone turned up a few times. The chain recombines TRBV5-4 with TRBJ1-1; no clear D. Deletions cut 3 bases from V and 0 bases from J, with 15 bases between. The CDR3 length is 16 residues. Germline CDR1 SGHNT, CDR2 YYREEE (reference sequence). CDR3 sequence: CASSSPRTDLNTEAFF. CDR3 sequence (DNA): TGTGCCAGCAGCTCCCCCAGGACGGATTTGAACACTGAAGCTTTCTTT.

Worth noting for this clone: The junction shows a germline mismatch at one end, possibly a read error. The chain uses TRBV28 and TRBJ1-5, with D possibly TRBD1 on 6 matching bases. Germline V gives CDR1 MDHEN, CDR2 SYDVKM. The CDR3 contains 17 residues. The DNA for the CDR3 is TGTGCCAGCAGTTTACGGTCACAGGGTAATACCGATCATCCCCAGCATTTT. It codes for CASSLRSQGNTDHPQHF.

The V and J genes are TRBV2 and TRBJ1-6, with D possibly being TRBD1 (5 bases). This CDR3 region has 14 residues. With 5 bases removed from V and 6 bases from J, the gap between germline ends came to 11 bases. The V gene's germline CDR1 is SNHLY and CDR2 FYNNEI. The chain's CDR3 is CASSQGSANSPLHF. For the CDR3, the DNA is TGTGCCAGCAGTCAGGGCAGTGCTAATTCACCCCTCCACTTT. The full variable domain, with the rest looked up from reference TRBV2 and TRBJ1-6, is EPEVTQTPSHQVTQMGQEVILRCVPISNHLYFYWYRQILGQKVEFLVSFYNNEISEKSEIFDDQFSVERPDGSNFTLKIRSTKLEDSAMYFCASSQGSANSPLHFGNGTRLTVT.

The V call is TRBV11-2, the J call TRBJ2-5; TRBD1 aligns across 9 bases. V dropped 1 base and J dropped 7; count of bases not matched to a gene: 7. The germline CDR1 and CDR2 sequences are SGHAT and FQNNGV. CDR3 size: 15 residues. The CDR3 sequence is CASSLGTGGIGTQYF. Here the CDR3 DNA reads TGTGCCAGCAGCTTAGGAACAGGGGGCATCGGGACCCAGTACTTC.

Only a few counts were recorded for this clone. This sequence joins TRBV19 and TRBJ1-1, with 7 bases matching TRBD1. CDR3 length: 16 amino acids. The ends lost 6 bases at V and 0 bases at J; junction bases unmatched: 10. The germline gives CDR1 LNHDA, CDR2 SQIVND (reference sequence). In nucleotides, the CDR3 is TGTGCCAGTAGCGTTCGACAGGGCTCATTGAACACTGAAGCTTTCTTT. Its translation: CASSVRQGSLNTEAFF.

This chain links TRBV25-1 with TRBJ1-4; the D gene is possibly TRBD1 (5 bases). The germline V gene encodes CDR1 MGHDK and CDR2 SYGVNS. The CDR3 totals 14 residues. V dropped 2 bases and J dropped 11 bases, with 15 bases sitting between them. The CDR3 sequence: CASSEDSAVGKLFF. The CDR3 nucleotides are TGTGCCAGCAGTGAAGACAGCGCGGTCGGGAAACTGTTTTTT.

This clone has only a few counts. The CDR3 nucleotides read TGCGCCAGCAGCCAAGAGTTAGGGGGCGGTTTCGGGAACCAGCCCCAGCATTTT. It yields the protein CASSQELGGGFGNQPQHF. V usage is TRBV4-1 and J usage is TRBJ1-5; 7 bases agree with TRBD1. This CDR3 is built from 18 residues. The junction had 15 bases not matched to a gene; V was cut back by 0 bases and J by 7 bases. Germline V lookup: CDR1 MGHRA, CDR2 YSYEKL.

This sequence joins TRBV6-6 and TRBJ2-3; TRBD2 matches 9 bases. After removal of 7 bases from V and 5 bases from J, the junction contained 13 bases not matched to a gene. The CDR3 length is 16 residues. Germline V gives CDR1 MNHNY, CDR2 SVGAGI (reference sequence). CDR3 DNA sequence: TGTGCCAGCACCGAAAGACTAGCGGAGAGGGGAGATACGCAGTATTTT. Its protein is CASTERLAERGDTQYF.

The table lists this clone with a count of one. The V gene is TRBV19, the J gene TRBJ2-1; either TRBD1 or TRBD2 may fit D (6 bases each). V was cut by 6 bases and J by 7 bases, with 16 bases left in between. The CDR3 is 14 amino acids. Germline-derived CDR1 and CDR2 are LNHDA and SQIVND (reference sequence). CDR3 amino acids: CASRRWGAGNEQFF. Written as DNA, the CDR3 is TGTGCCAGTAGGAGATGGGGGGCAGGTAATGAGCAGTTCTTC.

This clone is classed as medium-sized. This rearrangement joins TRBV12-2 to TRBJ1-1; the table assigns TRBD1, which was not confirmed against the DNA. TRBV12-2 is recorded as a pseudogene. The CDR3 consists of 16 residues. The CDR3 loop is CASRLSQGVRNTEAFF. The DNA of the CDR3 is TGTGCAAGTCGCTTGTCCCAGGGGGTAAGAAACACTGAAGCTTTCTTT.

Here the CDR3 DNA reads TGTGCCAGCAGTTTCAAGGAGCACTATGGCTACACCTTC. Residues: CASSFKEHYGYTF. The chain recombines TRBV27 with TRBJ1-2; D remains unclear. Germline V gene sequence: CDR1 MNHEY, CDR2 SMNVEV (reference sequence). V lost 3 bases to trimming and J lost 3 bases, with 8 bases between them. This CDR3 is built from 13 residues.

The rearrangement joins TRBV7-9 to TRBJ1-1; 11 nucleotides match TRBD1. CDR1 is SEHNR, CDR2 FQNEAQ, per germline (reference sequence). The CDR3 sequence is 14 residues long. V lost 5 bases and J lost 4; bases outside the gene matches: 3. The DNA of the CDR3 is TGTGCCAGCAGCCCGGGGACAGGGGGCACTGAAGCTTTCTTT. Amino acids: CASSPGTGGTEAFF.

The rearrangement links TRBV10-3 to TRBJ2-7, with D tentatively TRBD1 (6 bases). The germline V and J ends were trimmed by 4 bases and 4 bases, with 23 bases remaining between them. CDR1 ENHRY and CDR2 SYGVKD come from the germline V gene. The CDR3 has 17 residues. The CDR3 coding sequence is TGTGCCATCAGTGCCTACGGGACACGGGCCCCGGCATACGAGCAGTACTTC. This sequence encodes CAISAYGTRAPAYEQYF.

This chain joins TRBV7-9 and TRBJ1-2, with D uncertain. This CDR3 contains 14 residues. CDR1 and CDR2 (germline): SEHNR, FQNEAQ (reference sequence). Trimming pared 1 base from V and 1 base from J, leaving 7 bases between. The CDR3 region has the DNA TGTGCCAGCAGCTTAGTAGCCCTTAACTATGGCTACACCTTC. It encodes CASSLVALNYGYTF.

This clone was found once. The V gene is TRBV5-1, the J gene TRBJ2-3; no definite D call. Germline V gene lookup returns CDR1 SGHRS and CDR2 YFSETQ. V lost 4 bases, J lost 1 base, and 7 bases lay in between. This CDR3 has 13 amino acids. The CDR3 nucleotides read TGCGCCAGCAGCCAGACCCGCACAGATACGCAGTATTTT. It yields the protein CASSQTRTDTQYF. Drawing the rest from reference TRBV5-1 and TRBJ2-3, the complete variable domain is KAGVTQTPRYLIKTRGQQVTLSCSPISGHRSVSWYQQTPGQGLQFLFEYFSETQRNKGNFPGRFSGRQFSNSRSEMNVSTLELGDSALYLCASSQTRTDTQYFGPGTRLTVL.